This TCR beta chain was identified in a study of CD8+CD57+ T cells in acquired aplastic anemia. About the research overall: CD4+ and CD8+ cells, once sorted, gave DNA averaging approximately 3.4 ug. Mean read depth for CD4+ cells from healthy donors was around 9.9 million.

Using genomic DNA as the template, TCR beta VDJ and CDR3 profiling was carried out. TCRdb recomputed calls from the reads with MiXCR, one row per CDR3 protein. The sample has some 120,000 distinct CDR3 sequences; 48% are singletons. Germline loops: CDR1 DFQATT, CDR2 SNEGSKA (reference sequence). This CDR3 spans 13 amino acids. V dropped 4 bases and J dropped 3; count of bases not matched to a gene: 5. To note about this clonotype: Antigen specificity is unknown.

Study-level findings and limits: Statistical testing detected no significant gap in CD8+ Simpson's diversity between patients and controls. Patients and controls shared about 30 CD8+ CDR3 sequences.

The source material was sorted CD4+, CD8+, or CD8+CD57+ T cells (not recorded which) from PBMCs. The clonotype comes from a human donor in good health, serving as a control. The rearrangement joins TRBV20-1 to TRBJ2-7, with 8 bases identical to TRBD1. The CDR3 nucleotides are TGCAGTGCTATCAGGACAGGGATCTACGAGCAGTACTTC. It is translated as CSAIRTGIYEQYF.